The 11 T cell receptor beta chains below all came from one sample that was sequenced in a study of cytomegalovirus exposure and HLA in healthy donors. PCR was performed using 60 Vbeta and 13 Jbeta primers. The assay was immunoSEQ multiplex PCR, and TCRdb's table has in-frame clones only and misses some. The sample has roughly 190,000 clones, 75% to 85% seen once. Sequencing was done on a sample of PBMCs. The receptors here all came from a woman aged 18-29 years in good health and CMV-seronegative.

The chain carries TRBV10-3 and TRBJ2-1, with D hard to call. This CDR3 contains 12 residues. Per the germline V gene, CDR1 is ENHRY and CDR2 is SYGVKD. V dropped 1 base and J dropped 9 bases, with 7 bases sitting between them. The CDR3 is CAISEYNGEQFF. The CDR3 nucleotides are TGTGCCATCAGTGAGTATAACGGTGAGCAGTTCTTC.

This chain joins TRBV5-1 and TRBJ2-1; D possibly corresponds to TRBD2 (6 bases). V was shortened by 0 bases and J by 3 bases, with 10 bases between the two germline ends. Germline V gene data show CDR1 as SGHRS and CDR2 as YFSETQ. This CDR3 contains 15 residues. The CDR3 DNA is TGCGCCAGCAGCTTGGGAGCGGGTAACTACAATGAGCAGTTCTTC. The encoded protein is CASSLGAGNYNEQFF.

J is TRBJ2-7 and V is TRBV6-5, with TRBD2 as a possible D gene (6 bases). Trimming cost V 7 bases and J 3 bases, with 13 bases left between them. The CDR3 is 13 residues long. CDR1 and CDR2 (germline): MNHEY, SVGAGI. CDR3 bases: TGTGCCAGCACGCCGGGGGTCAACTACGAGCAGTACTTC. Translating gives CASTPGVNYEQYF.

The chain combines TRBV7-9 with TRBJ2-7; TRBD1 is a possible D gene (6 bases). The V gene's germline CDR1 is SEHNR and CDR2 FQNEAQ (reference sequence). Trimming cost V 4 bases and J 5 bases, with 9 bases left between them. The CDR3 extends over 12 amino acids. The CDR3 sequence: CASSSHRDEQYF. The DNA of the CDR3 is TGTGCCAGCAGCTCCCACAGGGACGAGCAGTACTTC.

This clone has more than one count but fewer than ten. CDR3 residues: CASSSGTGGGGQPQHF. CDR3 sequence (DNA): TGTGCCAGCAGTTCCGGGACAGGGGGTGGAGGACAGCCCCAGCATTTT. The chain has TRBV6-5 and TRBJ1-5, with 11 positions matching TRBD1. Trimming at V came to 4 bases and at J to 7 bases, leaving 9 bases not matched to a gene. Germline CDR1 is MNHEY and CDR2 is SVGAGI. The CDR3 is made up of 16 amino acids.

CDR3 protein: CASSLGGLAGDLETQYF. CDR3 nucleotides: TGTGCCAGCAGCTTAGGGGGACTAGCGGGAGACCTGGAGACCCAGTACTTC. The chain couples TRBV7-3 to TRBJ2-5, with TRBD2 matching over 14 bases. CDR3 length: 17 residues. V dropped 2 bases and J dropped 5; count of bases not matched to a gene: 7. Germline assignment: CDR1 SGHTA and CDR2 FQGTGA.

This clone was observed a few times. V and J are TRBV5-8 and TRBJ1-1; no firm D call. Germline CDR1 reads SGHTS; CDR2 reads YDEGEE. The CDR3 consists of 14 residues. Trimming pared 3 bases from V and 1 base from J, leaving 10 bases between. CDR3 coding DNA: TGTGCCAGCAGCTCCGTCTCAGGGAACACTGAAGCTTTCTTT. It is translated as CASSSVSGNTEAFF.

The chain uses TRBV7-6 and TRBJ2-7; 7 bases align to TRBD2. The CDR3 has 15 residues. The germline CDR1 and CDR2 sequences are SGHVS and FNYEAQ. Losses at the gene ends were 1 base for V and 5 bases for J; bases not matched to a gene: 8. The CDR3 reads CASSLEAGSGDEQYF. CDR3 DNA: TGTGCCAGCAGCTTAGAAGCGGGATCCGGGGACGAGCAGTACTTC.

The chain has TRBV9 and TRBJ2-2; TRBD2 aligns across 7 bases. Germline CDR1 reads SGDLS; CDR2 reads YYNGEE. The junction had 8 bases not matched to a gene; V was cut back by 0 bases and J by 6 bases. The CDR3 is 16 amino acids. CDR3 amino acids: CASSVEGGSGAGELFF. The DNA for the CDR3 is TGTGCCAGCAGCGTAGAGGGCGGGAGTGGCGCCGGGGAGCTGTTTTTT.

CDR3 region: CASSPLLPSGSSYNEQFF. The CDR3 DNA follows: TGTGCCAGCAGCCCCCTCCTACCGAGCGGGAGCTCCTACAATGAGCAGTTCTTC. The gene calls are TRBV28 and TRBJ2-1; 8 bases are shared with TRBD2. CDR3 length equals 18 residues. After removal of 6 bases from V and 0 bases from J, the junction contained 13 bases not matched to a gene. Germline V lookup: CDR1 MDHEN, CDR2 SYDVKM.

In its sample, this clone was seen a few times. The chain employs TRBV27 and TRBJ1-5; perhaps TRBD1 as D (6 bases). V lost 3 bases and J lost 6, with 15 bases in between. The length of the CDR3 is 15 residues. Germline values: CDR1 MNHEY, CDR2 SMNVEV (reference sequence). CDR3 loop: CASSLTQGKGQPQHF. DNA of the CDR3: TGTGCCAGCAGTTTGACTCAGGGGAAAGGTCAGCCCCAGCATTTT.